This record covers a single T cell receptor (beta chain). As yet, its antigen is unknown. This specimen comes from a study of cytomegalovirus exposure and HLA in healthy donors. Notes on the study in general: According to a subsequent analysis, TCR clusters from the first cohort were inclined to appear together in the 120 validation repertoires. Cytomegalovirus-associated TCR beta chains were listed, numbering 150 to 200. Reports indicated that the classifier achieved high specificity and sensitivity in diagnosing cytomegalovirus status. Many donors shared some public TCRs, even though most TCR sequences were rare.

Measured with immunoSEQ multiplex PCR; TCRdb has only the in-frame clones, and not every one. Counted here are about 68,000 clones, roughly nine tenths occurring once; the ten biggest clones make up 3% to 3.5%. Germline CDR1 and CDR2: GTSNPN and SVGIG (reference sequence). This CDR3 region has 18 residues. The J segment lost 3 bases and the V segment lost 3 bases, leaving 14 bases of the junction unmatched. Input material: PBMCs. The sequence was obtained from a man between 18 and 35 years old in good health and CMV-seronegative. The chain couples TRBV30 to TRBJ1-3; TRBD1 agrees at 10 bases. CDR3 coding DNA: TGTGCCTGGAGCGATACAATGACAGGGGGCAAATTTGGAAACACCATATATTTT. This encodes CAWSDTMTGGKFGNTIYF.